This T cell receptor beta chain was captured by sequencing in a study of blood T cells in healthy people across ages. Study at large: Template-switching capture recovered about one barcoded beta molecule per two T cells.

There are 16 residues in the CDR3. Per the germline V gene, CDR1 is MNHEY and CDR2 is SVGEGT. With 4 bases clipped from V and 1 base from J, the junction kept 7 bases outside the gene matches. As for this clonotype: Its cognate antigen is unknown.

Broader study findings: The diversity estimates, figures obtained from one million T cells, were considered underestimates.

The authors ran a second PCR of 7 to 11 cycles using a sample-barcoded 5' primer and a J-beta primer mix. Carrying 12 random nucleotides, a template-switch adaptor labeled each individual cDNA molecule. TCRdb used MiXCR to reprocess the 5' RACE reads, holding one entry per CDR3 protein. The sample contains about 1.4 million distinct CDR3 sequences, 45% to 70% of which appear only once. Per sample, extraction of total RNA gave at least 5.5 micrograms in every case. The sequence derives from a man aged 18-30 years in good health. The chain employs TRBV6-2 or TRBV6-3 and TRBJ2-1, with 7 bases matching TRBD2. Sequencing was done on a sample of blood. The CDR3 bases are TGTGCCAGCAGTTCTCCCGGGACTAATTCCTACAATGAGCAGTTCTTC. Translating gives CASSSPGTNSYNEQFF.